The source of this TCR beta chain is a study of T cell responses to AZD1222 COVID-19 vaccine. Study-level findings and limits: Every sample of the repertoires postdated the peak T cell response. The breadth and depth of Spike-specific TCRs increased once two AZD1222 doses had been given. There were mostly white British donors and more females than males, and clonal diversity was possibly underestimated.

Here immunoSEQ multiplex PCR was the method, and the copy in TCRdb shows in-frame clones only, minus some. This repertoire shows some 150,000 clones, over 70% found once; its top ten account for approximately 9%. Trimming pared 0 bases from V and 0 bases from J, leaving 6 bases between. The CDR3 sequence is 14 residues long. Germline V gene lookup returns CDR1 SGHRS and CDR2 YFSETQ. Only a few counts were recorded for this clone. The antigen is not known. The chain joins TRBV5-1 to TRBJ1-1, with D hard to call. The input for sequencing was peripheral blood, taken 28 days after the second AZD1222 dose. The origin of this receptor is an adult who received the AZD1222 COVID-19 vaccine. DNA for the CDR3: TGCGCCAGCAGCTTGGCCTCTATGAACACTGAAGCTTTCTTT. Translation: CASSLASMNTEAFF. Drawing the rest from reference TRBV5-1 and TRBJ1-1, the complete variable domain is KAGVTQTPRYLIKTRGQQVTLSCSPISGHRSVSWYQQTPGQGLQFLFEYFSETQRNKGNFPGRFSGRQFSNSRSEMNVSTLELGDSALYLCASSLASMNTEAFFGQGTRLTVV.